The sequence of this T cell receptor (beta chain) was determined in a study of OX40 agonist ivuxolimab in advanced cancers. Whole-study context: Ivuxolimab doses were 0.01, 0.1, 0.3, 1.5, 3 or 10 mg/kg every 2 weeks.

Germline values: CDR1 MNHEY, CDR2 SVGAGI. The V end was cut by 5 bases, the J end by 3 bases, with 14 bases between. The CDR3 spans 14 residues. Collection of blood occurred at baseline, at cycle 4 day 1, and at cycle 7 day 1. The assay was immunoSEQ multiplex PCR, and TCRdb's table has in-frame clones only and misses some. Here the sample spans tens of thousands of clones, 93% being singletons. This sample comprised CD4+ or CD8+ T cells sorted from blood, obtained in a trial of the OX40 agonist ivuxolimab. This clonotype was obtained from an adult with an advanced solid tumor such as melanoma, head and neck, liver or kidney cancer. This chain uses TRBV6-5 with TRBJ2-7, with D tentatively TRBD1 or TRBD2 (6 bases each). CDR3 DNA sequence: TGTGCCAGCAGTAGGGGGGAGACCGTCTACGAGCAGTACTTC. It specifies CASSRGETVYEQYF.